This T cell receptor (beta chain) was obtained from a study of early stage breast cancer tumors (dated by TCRdb to 2017 to 2019). With regard to the full study: Of the 15 to 20 invasive breast tumors, approximately 11 were found to be estrogen receptor-positive, progesterone receptor-positive and HER2-negative. About 65% of the 12 ER+/PR+/HER2- tumors were invasive ductal carcinomas, while the other four were invasive lobular carcinomas. On average, each sample got around 10-fold read coverage. The samples as a whole yielded a few million detected templates, corresponding to 900,000 to 1,100,000 unique clonotypes.

Taken from around 2-4 cm away from the tumor, the adjacent normal breast tissue was rinsed with PBS and kept in prechilled RNAlater. Because normal breast tissue has high lipid content and low cell density, getting sufficient DNA from normal breast tissue often required 100-300 mg of tissue. The study profiled bulk TCR beta-chain repertoires in matched peripheral blood, tumor and adjacent normal breast tissue taken from approximately 15 patients with early-stage breast cancer. The Qiagen AllPrep DNA/RNA Mini kit was used for genomic DNA extraction. Each sample was amplified as two independent genomic DNA replicates: approximately 450 ng for blood and about 1.5 ug for tumor or normal breast. TCRB sequencing of genomic DNA was carried out with the ImmunoSeq Intro kit according to the manufacturer's instructions. The multiplex PCR ran for roughly 29 cycles using proprietary primers and spike-in control sequences for absolute quantification. An 87-bp fragment spanning the CDR3 and flanking V and J genes was sequenced with single-end 150-bp reads. Seven samples, with two replicates for each sample, were multiplexed per lane of an Illumina MiSeq using version 3.0 chemistry. The study's processing was this. Raw data were processed with the vendor's proprietary pipeline, and both replicates were merged into a single result per sample. A clonotype was defined as productive rearrangements that share the same V-gene family, CDR3 amino acid sequence and J-gene segment. To compute clonality, the normalized Shannon entropy (Pielou evenness) of TCRB abundances was subtracted from 1. T cell density was estimated as total templates divided by the number of input cells, with the number of input cells inferred from the DNA input amount. Recon with default parameters was used to estimate total repertoire diversity and clonality. Tumor-enriched clonotypes were defined as having over 0.1% abundance in tumor and at least 32-fold higher abundance than in normal breast. TCRdb's version of the immuneACCESS table is confined to in-frame rearrangements and falls short of the full clone set. An unresolved V gene accounts for under half of the shortfall where checked; the remainder is of unknown origin. The V and J calls and clone size come from that table; D and trimming were worked out from the DNA. The sample records 11,000 to 15,000 clones, approximately 88% of which are singletons. The ten top clones hold about 4.9% of the sample.

What the work shows at the level of the full study, not this receptor alone: Repertoires from blood and normal breast were more alike than repertoires from blood and tumor, and in about 90% of the 16 patients, comparing each tissue with blood separated tumor from normal. Compared with adjacent normal breast tissue, tumors had higher clonality and approximately 2.5-fold greater T cell density. Analysis by tumor subtype was prevented by the small cohort size. Chain pairing and functional markers such as CD4, CD8 and FOXP3 were missed by bulk genomic DNA sequencing of unsorted cells. Enriched TCRB sequences shared across patients were mostly commonly generated sequences, unlikely to play an important role in the tumor microenvironment.

Concerning this clone: Its antigen is still unknown. The record has no base qualities; no much larger clone is one base away.

This clonotype was obtained from a person aged 25 to 40 with breast cancer. Specimen: normal breast tissue next to the tumor.

The DNA sequence is given as TGTGCCAGCAGCGTAGCTTCATCTGGGGCCAACGTCCTGACTTTC. The encoded protein is CASSVASSGANVLTF. In this chain, TRBV9 is recombined with TRBJ2-6; the D gene remains uncertain. Reading from cysteine to phenylalanine, the CDR3 counts 15 amino acids. This entry keeps only the CDR3 DNA: 45 bases, framed from base 1. Taken from the germline V gene, the CDR1 and CDR2 loops are SGDLS and YYNGEE. Deletion took 0 bases off V and 1 base off J, with a span of 5 bases between the germline ends.